These T cell receptor beta chains were read from a single sample in a study of OX40 agonist ivuxolimab in advanced cancers. This table comes from immunoSEQ multiplex PCR, and its TCRdb copy is limited to in-frame clones, with some not included. The data hold almost 80,000 clones, with 84% observed a single time. Sequencing was performed on CD4+ or CD8+ T cells sorted from blood, taken in a trial of the OX40 agonist ivuxolimab. The receptors were sampled from an adult with an advanced solid tumor such as melanoma, head and neck, liver or kidney cancer. CDR3s include the opening cysteine and the closing phenylalanine or tryptophan. The order of the fields is V gene, D gene, J gene, clone size, CDR3 protein, CDR3 DNA. The D gene is left open where the match is weak. Clone size appears in some rows only: once, few, many, or a class for an expanded clone.

>TRBV5-1|NA|TRBJ2-1|once
CASSLYRAYNEQFF
TGCGCCAGCAGCTTGTACAGAGCCTACAATGAGCAGTTCTTC
>TRBV11-2|NA|TRBJ2-5|NA
CASRTADRNWYQETQYF
TGTGCCAGCAGAACCGCGGACCGAAACTGGTACCAAGAGACCCAGTACTTC
>TRBV2|NA|TRBJ2-2|NA
CASRLSGARGGGELFF
TGTGCCAGCAGACTATCCGGGGCCCGAGGTGGAGGGGAGCTGTTTTTT
>TRBV5-6|TRBD1|TRBJ1-6|few
CASSLVGQGTSPLHF
TGTGCCAGCAGCTTAGTGGGACAGGGGACTTCACCCCTCCACTTT
>TRBV5-5|NA|TRBJ2-1|NA
CASSFGRWVEQFF
TGTGCCAGCAGCTTTGGACGGTGGGTTGAGCAGTTCTTC
>TRBV18|NA|TRBJ1-2|NA
CASSPLHPAGGNYGYTF
TGTGCCAGCTCACCACTTCATCCCGCGGGTGGCAACTATGGCTACACCTTC
>TRBV5-1|NA|TRBJ2-2|NA
CASSLVPVNTGELFF
TGCGCCAGCAGCTTGGTCCCCGTGAACACCGGGGAGCTGTTTTTT
>TRBV28|NA|TRBJ1-5|NA
CASSLFPSYNQPQHF
TGTGCCAGCAGTTTATTTCCCAGCTACAATCAGCCCCAGCATTTT
>TRBV2|NA|TRBJ1-1|few
CASSLIKGAFF
TGTGCCAGCAGTTTGATAAAGGGAGCTTTCTTT
>TRBV5-1|NA|TRBJ1-1|many
CASSRTGGWNTEAFF
TGCGCCAGCTCTCGGACGGGGGGATGGAACACTGAAGCTTTCTTT
>TRBV10-2|TRBD1|TRBJ2-2|NA
CASSESGTGVGELFF
TGCGCCAGCAGTGAGTCAGGGACAGGGGTCGGGGAGCTGTTTTTT
>TRBV23-1|TRBD2|TRBJ2-1|NA
CASSQSASGTVNEQFF
TGCGCCAGCAGTCAATCGGCTAGCGGGACGGTCAATGAGCAGTTCTTC
>TRBV5-1|NA|TRBJ2-1|NA
CASSPGSSSYNEQFF
TGCGCCAGCAGCCCGGGCAGTAGCTCCTACAATGAGCAGTTCTTC
>TRBV6-1|NA|TRBJ1-1|NA
CASSEGGIGLGFAEAFF
TGTGCCAGCAGTGAAGGTGGTATCGGTTTGGGATTCGCTGAAGCTTTCTTT
>TRBV6-5|NA|TRBJ1-2|NA
CASSQTLFGAYGYTF
TGTGCCAGCAGTCAAACTCTCTTCGGGGCCTATGGCTACACCTTC
>TRBV5-1|NA|TRBJ2-7|NA
CASSRDRSYEQYF
TGCGCCAGCAGCCGAGACAGGTCCTACGAGCAGTACTTC
>TRBV5-4|NA|TRBJ2-5|once
CASSPSDAGETQYF
TGTGCCAGCAGCCCGTCGGACGCAGGGGAGACCCAGTACTTC
>TRBV7-2|NA|TRBJ1-1|NA
CASSPRTEAFF
TGTGCCAGCAGCCCTAGGACAGAAGCTTTCTTT
>TRBV5-1|NA|TRBJ2-3|NA
CASSLEGTQYF
TGCGCCAGCAGCTTGGAAGGTACGCAGTATTTT
>TRBV7-9|NA|TRBJ2-1|NA
CASSLELEQFF
TGTGCCAGCAGCTTAGAACTCGAGCAGTTCTTC
>TRBV7-9|NA|TRBJ1-1|few
CASSPPRMNTEAFF
TGTGCCAGCAGCCCGCCCAGAATGAACACTGAAGCTTTCTTT
>TRBV2|TRBD1|TRBJ2-5|NA
CASSKDRGVTETQYF
TGTGCCAGCAGTAAGGACAGGGGGGTTACGGAGACCCAGTACTTC
>TRBV7-2|NA|TRBJ1-4|NA
CASSLKGINEKLFF
TGTGCCAGCAGTTTAAAAGGGATAAATGAAAAACTGTTTTTT
>TRBV28|TRBD1|TRBJ1-1|NA
CASSPSGDRGGFF
TGTGCCAGCAGTCCCTCCGGGGACAGGGGGGGGTTCTTT
>TRBV28|TRBD1|TRBJ1-1|NA
CASSRSTLGQGRWTEAFF
TGTGCCAGCAGTCGCAGTACCCTGGGACAGGGAAGGTGGACTGAAGCTTTCTTT
>TRBV27|TRBD1|TRBJ1-5|NA
CASSAGTGVGQPQHF
TGTGCCAGCAGCGCCGGGACAGGGGTTGGTCAGCCCCAGCATTTT
>TRBV11-3|TRBD2|TRBJ2-1|NA
CASSLGRGGLSNEQFF
TGTGCCAGCAGCTTAGGCCGGGGGGGACTTTCCAATGAGCAGTTCTTC
>TRBV30|NA|TRBJ2-3|NA
CAWSWAATSTDTQYF
TGTGCCTGGAGTTGGGCAGCCACTAGCACAGATACGCAGTATTTT
>TRBV27|NA|TRBJ1-1|NA
CASSRTRRGTEAFF
TGTGCCAGCAGCCGGACTCGGAGGGGCACTGAAGCTTTCTTT
>TRBV9|NA|TRBJ2-7|NA
CASSVDLTTYEQYF
TGTGCCAGCAGCGTAGACCTGACAACCTACGAGCAGTACTTC
>TRBV9|NA|TRBJ2-6|NA
CASSSGANVLTF
TGTGCCAGCAGTTCCGGGGCCAACGTCCTGACTTTC
>TRBV5-1|TRBD1|TRBJ1-6|NA
CASSSGGTGMSPLHF
TGCGCCAGCAGCTCGGGGGGGACAGGGATGTCACCCCTCCACTTT
>TRBV5-1|NA|TRBJ2-1|NA
CASSLRDTYNEQFF
TGCGCCAGCAGCTTACGGGACACCTACAATGAGCAGTTCTTC
>TRBV19|NA|TRBJ1-5|NA
CASRDSGNQPQHF
TGTGCCAGCAGGGACTCCGGCAATCAGCCCCAGCATTTT
>TRBV19|TRBD1|TRBJ1-2|once
CASSRDRKHYGYTF
TGTGCCAGTAGTAGGGACAGGAAACACTATGGCTACACCTTC
>TRBV5-4|NA|TRBJ2-2|NA
CASSFRVGGVGSGELFF
TGTGCCAGCAGCTTCCGAGTGGGGGGAGTTGGATCCGGGGAGCTGTTTTTT
>TRBV5-4|TRBD1|TRBJ1-4|once
CASSPGQGAGNEKLFF
TGTGCCAGCAGCCCGGGACAGGGGGCCGGTAATGAAAAACTGTTTTTT
>TRBV7-2|NA|TRBJ1-4|NA
CASSVDPGYNEKLFF
TGTGCCAGCAGCGTCGATCCGGGATACAATGAAAAACTGTTTTTT
>TRBV5-6|NA|TRBJ1-2|NA
CASSPESGFGGYTF
TGTGCCAGCAGCCCCGAATCAGGTTTCGGGGGCTACACCTTC
>TRBV19|TRBD1|TRBJ2-1|NA
CASSIFQGVRNEQFF
TGTGCCAGTAGTATTTTTCAGGGGGTAAGGAATGAGCAGTTCTTC
>TRBV5-4|NA|TRBJ1-1|NA
CASSFYRTGNTEAFF
TGTGCCAGCAGCTTTTACCGGACGGGGAATACTGAAGCTTTCTTT
>TRBV2|NA|TRBJ1-2|NA
CASSDNRNYGYTF
TGTGCCAGCAGTGACAACCGCAACTATGGCTACACCTTC
>TRBV5-1|NA|TRBJ1-1|few
CASSLSWGMNTEAFF
TGCGCCAGCAGCTTGTCTTGGGGGATGAACACTGAAGCTTTCTTT
>TRBV2|TRBD1|TRBJ1-5|NA
CASSPSGTGGFRNQPQHF
TGTGCCAGCAGCCCCTCCGGGACAGGGGGCTTCAGGAATCAGCCCCAGCATTTT
>TRBV7-9|NA|TRBJ1-1|NA
CASSLYSGSVNTEAFF
TGTGCCAGCAGCTTATATTCGGGGTCTGTGAACACTGAAGCTTTCTTT
>TRBV29-1|NA|TRBJ1-1|NA
CSAITGGRGTEAFF
TGCAGCGCCATTACGGGGGGCCGGGGCACTGAAGCTTTCTTT
>TRBV15|NA|TRBJ1-2|NA
CAVSEVSYGYTF
TGTGCCGTCTCTGAAGTGTCCTATGGCTACACCTTC
>TRBV5-1|NA|TRBJ2-3|NA
CASSLGGPPDTQYF
TGCGCCAGCAGCTTGGGGGGCCCCCCCGATACGCAGTATTTT
>TRBV5-1|NA|TRBJ2-3|NA
CASSSLFWGGTDTQYF
TGCGCCAGCAGCTCCCTCTTTTGGGGAGGAACAGATACGCAGTATTTT
>TRBV5-4|TRBD1|TRBJ1-2|NA
CASSQGGKSYGYTF
TGTGCCAGCAGCCAGGGGGGAAAGAGCTATGGCTACACCTTC
>TRBV7-6|NA|TRBJ1-1|NA
CASSLARGQPAFF
TGTGCCAGCAGCTTGGCCCGAGGACAGCCAGCTTTCTTT
>TRBV5-6|NA|TRBJ2-5|NA
CASSLEGWWSQETQYF
TGTGCCAGCAGCTTGGAAGGTTGGTGGAGCCAAGAGACCCAGTACTTC
>TRBV7-7|NA|TRBJ2-2|NA
CASSLAPTGGELFF
TGTGCCAGCAGCTTAGCACCGACCGGCGGGGAGCTGTTTTTT
>TRBV29-1|NA|TRBJ1-1|NA
CSVMPTNTEAFF
TGCAGCGTCATGCCAACGAACACTGAAGCTTTCTTT
>TRBV5-1|NA|TRBJ2-2|NA
CASSLDLVKRLTGELFF
TGCGCCAGCAGCTTGGATTTAGTGAAGCGATTAACCGGGGAGCTGTTTTTT
>TRBV20-1|NA|TRBJ2-7|NA
CSAGLPYEQYF
TGCAGTGCGGGACTTCCCTACGAGCAGTACTTC
>TRBV7-9|NA|TRBJ1-5|NA
CASSLVGVNQPQHF
TGTGCCAGCAGCTTAGTCGGGGTGAATCAGCCCCAGCATTTT